This is a list of T cell receptor beta chains from one sample in a study of T cell clonotyping in hematopoietic cell transplantation. Measured with immunoSEQ multiplex PCR; TCRdb has only the in-frame clones, and not every one. The repertoire holds more than 3,000 clones, with 70% to 85% as singletons. This material consisted of peripheral blood mononuclear cells, taken at the time of graft-versus-host disease after allogeneic stem cell transplant. These receptors were collected from a female patient aged 50-59 years who had an allogeneic stem cell transplant from an unrelated donor, so the T cells may come from the graft donor. Some clones in this sample may be carry-over from other donors' samples. CDR3s include the opening cysteine and the closing phenylalanine or tryptophan. Fields, in order: clone size, D gene, V gene, J gene, CDR3 protein, CDR3 DNA. The D gene is left open where the match is weak. Clone size, where shown, is once, few, many, or a class for clones that have expanded.

size: .
D: .
V: TRBV7-3
J: TRBJ2-3
CDR3: CASSPGTDTQYF
DNA: TGTGCCAGCAGCCCGGGGACAGATACGCAGTATTTT

size: few
D: .
V: TRBV14
J: TRBJ2-5
CDR3: CASRGTGYQETQYF
DNA: TGTGCCAGCAGGGGGACGGGTTACCAAGAGACCCAGTACTTC

size: .
D: TRBD1
V: TRBV9
J: TRBJ2-3
CDR3: CASSPTGASTDTQYF
DNA: TGTGCCAGCAGTCCGACAGGGGCCAGCACAGATACGCAGTATTTT

size: .
D: .
V: TRBV21-1
J: TRBJ1-6
CDR3: CASRYLVATHHNSPLHF
DNA: TGTGCCAGCAGATATTTGGTAGCTACACATCATAATTCACCCCTCCACTTT

size: .
D: TRBD1
V: TRBV18
J: TRBJ2-3
CDR3: CASSRTGGADTQYF
DNA: TGTGCCAGCTCACGAACAGGGGGTGCAGATACGCAGTATTTT

size: once
D: .
V: TRBV27
J: TRBJ1-3
CDR3: CASSLSPGGLAGGNTIYF
DNA: TGTGCCAGCAGTTTATCGCCCGGGGGCCTTGCGGGGGGAAACACCATATATTTT

size: once
D: .
V: TRBV6-5
J: TRBJ2-7
CDR3: CASSILGGEQYF
DNA: TGTGCCAGCAGCATTCTCGGGGGCGAGCAGTACTTC

size: .
D: .
V: TRBV28
J: TRBJ1-2
CDR3: CASSLLQGSYGYTF
DNA: TGTGCCAGCAGTTTATTACAGGGCAGCTATGGCTACACCTTC

size: once
D: .
V: TRBV5-4
J: TRBJ2-5
CDR3: CASSQTGGLDQETQYF
DNA: TGTGCCAGCAGTCAAACGGGGGGCCTGGACCAAGAGACCCAGTACTTC

size: hyperexpanded
D: TRBD1
V: TRBV2
J: TRBJ1-5
CDR3: CARGGTGGNQPQHF
DNA: TGTGCCAGGGGAGGTACAGGGGGAAATCAGCCCCAGCATTTT

size: once
D: .
V: TRBV6-4
J: TRBJ1-1
CDR3: CASRAIHSNTEAFF
DNA: TGTGCCAGCAGGGCGATACATTCGAACACTGAAGCTTTCTTT

size: .
D: .
V: TRBV15
J: TRBJ1-2
CDR3: CATSRDGATGTYGYTF
DNA: TGTGCCACCAGCAGAGATGGGGCCACGGGAACCTATGGCTACACCTTC

size: .
D: TRBD2
V: TRBV5-4
J: TRBJ2-5
CDR3: CASSIGLAGSRRETQYF
DNA: TGTGCCAGCAGCATAGGACTAGCGGGGTCCCGCCGGGAGACCCAGTACTTC

size: .
D: .
V: TRBV6-6
J: TRBJ1-3
CDR3: CASRFRGNTIYF
DNA: TGTGCCAGCAGATTCAGGGGAAACACCATATATTTT

size: .
D: .
V: TRBV5-1
J: TRBJ2-7
CDR3: CASSLGGRTYEQYF
DNA: TGCGCCAGCAGCTTGGGGGGGAGAACCTACGAGCAGTACTTC

size: .
D: TRBD2
V: TRBV7-9
J: TRBJ2-7
CDR3: CASSRQFPGLANF
DNA: TGTGCCAGCAGTCGTCAATTTCCGGGACTAGCGAACTTC

size: .
D: .
V: TRBV28
J: TRBJ1-2
CDR3: CAIGDVRDVEDGYTF
DNA: TGTGCCATCGGGGACGTTAGGGATGTGGAGGATGGCTACACCTTC

size: few
D: TRBD1
V: TRBV6-1
J: TRBJ1-6
CDR3: CASSGTGGVDSPLHF
DNA: TGTGCCAGCAGTGGAACAGGGGGCGTAGATTCACCCCTCCACTTT

size: few
D: TRBD2
V: TRBV6-1
J: TRBJ2-7
CDR3: CASSEQASGVDEQYF
DNA: TGTGCCAGCAGTGAACAAGCTAGCGGGGTTGACGAGCAGTACTTC

size: .
D: .
V: TRBV7-6
J: TRBJ2-7
CDR3: CASSPAGNEQYF
DNA: TGTGCCAGCAGCCCCGCCGGGAACGAGCAGTACTTC

size: .
D: .
V: TRBV9
J: TRBJ1-6
CDR3: CASSVHAGSNNSPLHF
DNA: TGTGCCAGCAGCGTTCACGCAGGGTCCAATAATTCACCCCTCCACTTT

size: once
D: TRBD2
V: TRBV7-9
J: TRBJ2-1
CDR3: CASSFSGGSSYNEQFF
DNA: TGTGCCAGCAGCTTTTCCGGGGGGAGCTCCTACAATGAGCAGTTCTTC

size: .
D: TRBD2
V: TRBV7-2
J: TRBJ2-7
CDR3: CASKLSGGLYEQYF
DNA: TGTGCCAGCAAACTTAGCGGGGGGCTCTACGAGCAGTACTTC

size: few
D: .
V: TRBV27
J: TRBJ2-3
CDR3: CASGRRYF
DNA: TGTGCCAGCGGCCGTAGGTATTTT

size: .
D: TRBD2
V: TRBV10-3
J: TRBJ2-5
CDR3: CAISDGGTSGQETQYF
DNA: TGTGCCATCAGTGATGGGGGGACTAGCGGACAAGAGACCCAGTACTTC

size: .
D: TRBD1
V: TRBV7-6
J: TRBJ2-7
CDR3: CASSIRDRGYEQYF
DNA: TGTGCCAGCAGCATCCGGGACAGGGGATACGAGCAGTACTTC

size: .
D: .
V: TRBV29-1
J: TRBJ2-5
CDR3: CSVPRTGDGTQYF
DNA: TGCAGCGTTCCCCGGACCGGGGACGGGACCCAGTACTTC

size: .
D: TRBD1
V: TRBV7-8
J: TRBJ2-3
CDR3: CASSSGQVVTDTQYF
DNA: TGTGCCAGCAGCTCGGGACAGGTCGTCACAGATACGCAGTATTTT

size: few
D: .
V: TRBV6-1
J: TRBJ2-7
CDR3: CASSDLGGLASYEQYF
DNA: TGTGCCAGCAGTGATCTCGGCGGACTGGCGTCCTACGAGCAGTACTTC

size: .
D: .
V: TRBV29-1
J: TRBJ1-2
CDR3: CSVSQEDYGYTF
DNA: TGCAGCGTGTCCCAGGAGGATTATGGCTACACCTTC

size: hyperexpanded
D: TRBD1
V: TRBV14
J: TRBJ2-7
CDR3: CASSQGRGQGAYEQYF
DNA: TGTGCCAGCAGCCAAGGTCGGGGACAGGGGGCTTACGAGCAGTACTTC

size: .
D: .
V: TRBV10-2
J: TRBJ1-2
CDR3: CASTDSYGYTF
DNA: TGCGCCAGCACGGACAGCTATGGCTACACCTTC

size: .
D: TRBD1
V: TRBV6-1
J: TRBJ1-2
CDR3: CASSEVTGDYGYTF
DNA: TGTGCCAGCAGTGAAGTCACAGGGGATTATGGCTACACCTTC

size: .
D: .
V: TRBV5-1
J: TRBJ2-3
CDR3: CASSLEAGDTDTQYF
DNA: TGCGCCAGCAGCTTGGAAGCGGGTGACACAGATACGCAGTATTTT

size: .
D: .
V: TRBV5-1
J: TRBJ2-1
CDR3: CASSLDGSSYNEQFF
DNA: TGCGCCAGCAGCTTGGATGGGTCTAGTTACAATGAGCAGTTCTTC

size: .
D: TRBD2
V: TRBV18
J: TRBJ2-7
CDR3: CASSPPTSGGYEQYF
DNA: TGTGCCAGCTCACCACCGACTAGCGGGGGTTACGAGCAGTACTTC

size: .
D: .
V: TRBV9
J: TRBJ2-2
CDR3: CASSAHIGVGELFF
DNA: TGTGCCAGCAGCGCTCATATCGGGGTCGGGGAGCTGTTTTTT

size: .
D: .
V: TRBV7-8
J: TRBJ1-2
CDR3: CASSLRTLSHGYTF
DNA: TGTGCCAGCAGCTTGAGGACGCTTTCTCATGGCTACACCTTC

size: .
D: .
V: TRBV6-5
J: TRBJ1-5
CDR3: CASSYSGQNQPQHF
DNA: TGTGCCAGCAGTTACTCAGGTCAAAATCAGCCCCAGCATTTT

size: .
D: .
V: TRBV12-5
J: TRBJ2-2
CDR3: CASGSHRFPNTGELFF
DNA: TGTGCTAGTGGTTCCCATCGGTTCCCGAACACCGGGGAGCTGTTTTTT

size: .
D: .
V: TRBV25-1
J: TRBJ1-1
CDR3: CASSTYLGRASTEAFF
DNA: TGTGCCAGCAGTACGTACCTGGGACGGGCGAGCACTGAAGCTTTCTTT

size: few
D: TRBD1
V: TRBV27
J: TRBJ1-2
CDR3: CASSGQGANGYTF
DNA: TGTGCCAGCAGTGGTCAGGGGGCGAATGGCTACACCTTC

size: .
D: .
V: TRBV20-1
J: TRBJ2-7
CDR3: CSGRTGGEQYF
DNA: TGCAGTGGACGTACAGGAGGCGAGCAGTACTTC

size: once
D: .
V: TRBV19
J: TRBJ2-7
CDR3: CASSKIQGDEQYF
DNA: TGTGCCAGTAGTAAAATACAGGGAGATGAGCAGTACTTC

size: large
D: .
V: TRBV19
J: TRBJ2-7
CDR3: CASSIGTGTEQYF
DNA: TGTGCCAGTAGTATAGGAACAGGGACCGAGCAGTACTTC

size: .
D: .
V: TRBV6-5
J: TRBJ1-2
CDR3: CASSYEPEYGYTF
DNA: TGTGCCAGCAGTTATGAACCCGAGTATGGCTACACCTTC

size: .
D: .
V: TRBV28
J: TRBJ2-7
CDR3: CASSWGSSSYEQYF
DNA: TGTGCCAGCAGTTGGGGCTCGAGCTCCTACGAGCAGTACTTC

size: .
D: .
V: TRBV4-2
J: TRBJ2-7
CDR3: CASSQDLGGASLSYEQYF
DNA: TGTGCCAGCAGCCAAGATCTGGGCGGGGCTAGCCTATCCTACGAGCAGTACTTC

size: .
D: .
V: TRBV4-2
J: TRBJ1-1
CDR3: CASSQGEYQGGSTEAFF
DNA: TGTGCCAGCAGCCAAGGAGAATACCAAGGGGGGAGCACTGAAGCTTTCTTT

size: .
D: TRBD1
V: TRBV5-1
J: TRBJ1-3
CDR3: CASSPTGTPGNTIYF
DNA: TGCGCCAGCAGCCCGACAGGGACCCCTGGAAACACCATATATTTT

size: .
D: .
V: TRBV5-6
J: TRBJ1-2
CDR3: CASSLGQGLGYTF
DNA: TGTGCCAGCAGCTTGGGGCAGGGGCTTGGCTACACCTTC

size: .
D: .
V: TRBV9
J: TRBJ2-4
CDR3: CASSVAGMANIQYF
DNA: TGTGCCAGCAGCGTTGCGGGGATGGCAAACATTCAGTACTTC